These 3 T cell receptor beta chains were all obtained from the same sample, sequenced in a study of brain metastases from non-small cell lung cancer. Repertoires were generated with immunoSEQ multiplex PCR, while TCRdb's copy carries only in-frame clones and drops some. The sample holds about 4,100 clones; roughly nine tenths are singletons and the top ten take nearly 4%. The sample consisted of primary lung tumor tissue. The receptor set was obtained from a donor over 35 with non-small cell lung cancer.

This chain joins TRBV4-1 and TRBJ2-1; TRBD1 agrees at 8 bases. This CDR3 region has 16 residues. With 4 bases clipped from V and 3 bases from J, the junction kept 8 bases outside the gene matches. Germline V gives CDR1 MGHRA, CDR2 YSYEKL. CDR3 in DNA: TGCGCCAGCAGCCGGTCGGGACAGGAGTACTACAATGAGCAGTTCTTC. This sequence encodes CASSRSGQEYYNEQFF.

Only one count was recorded for this clone. The J gene is TRBJ1-3, the V gene TRBV30; TRBD1 is a possible D gene (5 bases). Looked up from germline, CDR1 is GTSNPN and CDR2 is SVGIG (reference sequence). This CDR3 has 16 residues. V lost 2 bases to trimming and J lost 0 bases, with 14 bases between them. The CDR3 DNA reads TGTGCCTGGAGTCCGGACATGCTGAGCTCTGGAAACACCATATATTTT. Residues: CAWSPDMLSSGNTIYF.

V and J are TRBV3-1 (or the pseudogene TRBV3-2) and TRBJ2-5; a possible D gene is TRBD2 (5 bases). The CDR3 contains 13 residues. In germline, CDR1 is LGHDT, CDR2 YNNKEL (reference sequence). V was clipped by 1 base and J by 6 bases, with 9 bases between them. The CDR3 is CASSQVDGKTQYF. DNA for the CDR3: TGTGCCAGCAGCCAAGTGGACGGGAAGACCCAGTACTTC.